A single sample gave rise to the 18 T cell receptor beta chains below, sequenced in a study of T-cell reconstitution after alpha-beta-depleted transplantation in children. The TCRbeta library was prepared with unique molecular identifiers. Via MiXCR, TCRdb re-called the PCR reads, giving one row per CDR3 protein. The data contain some 600,000 distinct CDR3 sequences, approximately 12% of them singletons. This material consisted of PBMCs, mostly from graft donor cells, taken 360 days after TCRalphabeta/CD19-depleted stem cell transplant. These receptors originate from a male patient younger than 18 who had a stem cell transplant for acute myeloid leukemia, so the T cells may come from the graft donor.

The rearrangement links TRBV7-3 to TRBJ2-2; 8 positions agree with TRBD1. With 4 bases clipped from V and 3 bases from J, the junction kept 4 bases outside the gene matches. CDR1 and CDR2 (germline): SGHTA, FQGTGA. The CDR3 loop spans 15 amino acids. CDR3 coding DNA: TGTGCCAGCAGCTCGACAGGGGTGGACACCGGGGAGCTGTTTTTT. Encoded protein: CASSSTGVDTGELFF.

This clonotype showed up just a few times. The V gene is TRBV12-3 or TRBV12-4, the J gene TRBJ2-7, with D possibly called TRBD1 or TRBD2 (5 bases each). This CDR3 is 13 amino acids long. V lost 10 bases to trimming and J lost 3 bases, with 16 bases between them. CDR3 amino acids: CATSLVGVYEQYF. CDR3 in DNA: TGTGCCACCTCACTAGTAGGGGTCTACGAGCAGTACTTC.

V is TRBV20-1 and J is TRBJ2-1; possible D gene TRBD2, 6 bases. Trimming removed 5 bases from V and 6 bases from J, with 11 bases in between. The CDR3 has 12 amino acids. Germline V CDR1 and CDR2: DFQATT, SNEGSKA (reference sequence). CDR3 DNA sequence: TGCAGTGCTCAGCGGGTCCGCAATGAGCAGTTCTTC. It yields the protein CSAQRVRNEQFF.

The V gene is TRBV7-2, the J gene TRBJ2-2; 8 bases map to TRBD1. Germline CDR1 and CDR2: SGHTA and FQGNSA. J lost 7 bases, V lost 5 bases, and 6 bases had no gene match. CDR3 length: 14 amino acids. Here the CDR3 reads CASSRGQVNGELFF. The CDR3 coding sequence is TGTGCCAGCAGCAGGGGACAGGTGAACGGGGAGCTGTTTTTT.

This clonotype was detected many times. This chain links TRBV20-1 with TRBJ2-3; TRBD2 matches at 8 bases. V shed 4 bases, J shed 3 bases, and the junction held 12 bases outside the gene matches. The length of the CDR3 is 16 residues. Germline-derived CDR1 and CDR2 are DFQATT and SNEGSKA (reference sequence). CDR3 nucleotides: TGCAGTGCTACCTTAAGCGGGAGAGGAAGGACAGATACGCAGTATTTT. Residues: CSATLSGRGRTDTQYF.

The chain joins TRBV29-1 to TRBJ2-3; 7 nucleotides match TRBD2. V trimming: 6 bases; J trimming: 3 bases; junction bases outside the gene matches: 21. The CDR3 runs to 18 residues. Germline CDR1 reads SQVTM; CDR2 reads ANQGSEA. The CDR3 here is CSVLLLIPGNGGTDTQYF. The CDR3 nucleotides are TGCAGCGTCCTATTACTTATCCCCGGGAACGGGGGGACAGATACGCAGTATTTT.

This sequence joins TRBV19 and TRBJ1-5, with no clear D. CDR3 length: 13 residues. Germline V gives CDR1 LNHDA, CDR2 SQIVND (reference sequence). The V gene lost 3 bases and the J gene lost 6 bases, with 9 bases spanning the gap. The CDR3 nucleotides are TGTGCCAGTAGTATTCGTGGTATTCAGCCCCAGCATTTT. Protein product: CASSIRGIQPQHF. The full variable domain, completed using reference TRBV19 and TRBJ1-5, is DGGITQSPKYLFRKEGQNVTLSCEQNLNHDAMYWYRQDPGQGLRLIYYSQIVNDFQKGDIAEGYSVSREKKESFPLTVTSAQKNPTAFYLCASSIRGIQPQHFGDGTRLSIL.

This clonotype has a handful of counts. The chain has TRBV15 and TRBJ2-1, with 8 bases aligning to TRBD1. The CDR3 sequence is 14 residues long. The germline V gene has CDR1 LNHNV and CDR2 YYDKDF (reference sequence). V shed 5 bases and J 4 bases; nucleotides not matched to a gene: 4. CDR3 nucleotides: TGTGCCACCAGCCTACGACAGGGGTACAATGAGCAGTTCTTC. Amino acids: CATSLRQGYNEQFF.

The sample holds a few counts of this clonotype. The V call is TRBV5-1, the J call TRBJ1-1, with TRBD1 matching 7 bases. This CDR3 contains 15 residues. Germline V gene lookup returns CDR1 SGHRS and CDR2 YFSETQ. J gave up 1 base and V 4 bases, and 7 bases lay outside the gene matches. The CDR3 loop is CASSPGGTANTEAFF. For the CDR3, the DNA is TGCGCCAGCAGCCCAGGGGGGACTGCGAACACTGAAGCTTTCTTT.

This clonotype occurred a few times. The chain couples TRBV27 to TRBJ2-7; D is possibly TRBD1 (5 bases). Germline assignment: CDR1 MNHEY and CDR2 SMNVEV (reference sequence). V gave up 5 bases and J gave up 3 bases, with 14 bases separating them. The CDR3 runs to 14 residues. CDR3 nucleotide sequence: TGTGCCAGCAGTGGGGCCGGGCCGTACTACGAGCAGTACTTC. Translated: CASSGAGPYYEQYF.

This clonotype was seen at least ten times. The chain couples TRBV12-3 or TRBV12-4 to TRBJ2-1; 13 bases match TRBD2. The CDR3 is 14 amino acids. Unmatched junction bases numbered 2, after V lost 5 bases and J lost 7 bases. This CDR3 is CASSRTSGGNEQFF. The CDR3 coding sequence is TGTGCCAGCAGTCGGACTAGCGGGGGAAATGAGCAGTTCTTC.

This clonotype was recorded many times. The chain couples TRBV12-3 or TRBV12-4 to TRBJ2-1, with 8 bases identical to TRBD1. CDR3 length equals 16 residues. Trimming took 6 bases from V and 4 from J; bases not matched to a gene: 11. The chain's CDR3 is CASSPVGRGPYNEQFF. The CDR3, as DNA: TGTGCCAGCAGCCCCGTCGGCAGGGGGCCTTACAATGAGCAGTTCTTC.

This clonotype showed up many times. This chain connects TRBV2 to TRBJ2-3, with 13 bases lining up with TRBD2. Germline CDR1 and CDR2: SNHLY and FYNNEI. V was clipped by 6 bases and J by 2 bases; unmatched bases: 8. The CDR3 has 17 residues. CDR3 in amino acids: CASRMRTSGGNTDTQYF. The CDR3 nucleotides are TGTGCCAGCAGAATGAGGACTAGCGGGGGAAACACAGATACGCAGTATTTT.

The V and J genes are TRBV21-1 and TRBJ2-7; the D call TRBD1 from the table was never checked on the DNA. TRBV21-1 is noted as a pseudogene. CDR3 length: 15 amino acids. CDR3 bases: TGTGCCAGCAGCAAAGGGGGCGGAGAGCGCTACGAGCAGTACTTC. It is translated as CASSKGGGERYEQYF.

This clonotype was detected only a few times. V and J are TRBV19 and TRBJ2-1; no clear D gene. Trimming stripped 10 bases from V and 3 bases from J, with 13 bases between. The CDR3 spans 13 residues. In germline, CDR1 is LNHDA, CDR2 SQIVND (reference sequence). This CDR3 is CAIRDDLYNEQFF. The CDR3 DNA reads TGTGCCATCCGAGATGACCTCTACAATGAGCAGTTCTTC.

This clonotype occurred a few times. The chain recombines TRBV12-3 or TRBV12-4 with TRBJ2-5; TRBD2 agrees at 9 bases. With 2 bases clipped from V and 3 bases from J, the junction kept 4 bases outside the gene matches. There are 15 residues in the CDR3. The CDR3 coding sequence is TGTGCCAGCAGTTTATTGATAGCGGGGGAAGAGACCCAGTACTTC. Translated: CASSLLIAGEETQYF.

The V call is TRBV28, the J call TRBJ1-5, with TRBD1 identical over 7 bases. This CDR3 spans 18 amino acids. Trimming removed 5 bases from V and 0 bases from J; junction bases left unmatched: 13. Per germline, CDR1 MDHEN and CDR2 SYDVKM. CDR3: CASSPTPQTGYSNQPQHF. The CDR3 DNA reads as TGTGCCAGCAGTCCTACCCCCCAGACAGGGTATAGCAATCAGCCCCAGCATTTT.

In its sample, this clonotype was seen many times. The chain recombines TRBV28 with TRBJ2-7, with TRBD1 identical over 8 bases. V lost 2 bases and J lost 2; bases outside the gene matches: 5. Per germline, CDR1 MDHEN and CDR2 SYDVKM. The CDR3 totals 15 residues. CDR3 nucleotides: TGTGCCAGCAGTTTAAGGCGACAGGGGCCCTACGAGCAGTACTTC. This gives the protein CASSLRRQGPYEQYF.